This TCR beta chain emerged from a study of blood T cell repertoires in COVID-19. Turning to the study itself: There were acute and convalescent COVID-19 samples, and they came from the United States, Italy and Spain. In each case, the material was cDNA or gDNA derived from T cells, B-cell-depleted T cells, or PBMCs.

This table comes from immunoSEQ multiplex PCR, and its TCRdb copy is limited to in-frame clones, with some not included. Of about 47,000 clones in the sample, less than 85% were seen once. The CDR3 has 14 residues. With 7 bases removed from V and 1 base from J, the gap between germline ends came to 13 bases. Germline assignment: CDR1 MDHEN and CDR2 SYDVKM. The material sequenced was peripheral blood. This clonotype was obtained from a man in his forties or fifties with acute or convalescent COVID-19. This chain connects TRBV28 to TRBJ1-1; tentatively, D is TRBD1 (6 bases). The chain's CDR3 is CASTLGQTNTEAFF. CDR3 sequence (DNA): TGTGCCAGCACTCTTGGACAGACGAACACTGAAGCTTTCTTT.